These 20 T cell receptor beta chains originate from one sample sequenced in a study of T cells in Graves' hyperthyroidism and ophthalmopathy (dated by TCRdb to between 2018 and 2021). The library was built by means of multiplex PCR. TCRdb names Illumina HiSeq 2000 as the instrument used. The TCR beta CDR3 regions were amplified from RNA transcripts. The first round of RT-PCR for the TCR CDR3 was performed with the HTBI primer set and the Qiagen OneStep RT-PCR kit. TCRdb ran its own pipeline on the public reads, namely fastp trimming at Q25 and MiXCR clone calling, and kept in-frame beta chains. Merged by CDR3 protein, the rows form single entries marked with the most common genes and DNA. Within this sample are approximately 400,000 distinct CDR3 sequences, with around a quarter of them counted one time only. About 73% of the sample goes to the ten largest clones. The specimen was blood. The receptors here all came from a man aged 50-60 years with Graves' hyperthyroidism.

The chain employs TRBV27 and TRBJ1-1; D unclear. V gave up 0 bases and J gave up 1 base, with 15 bases separating them. The germline V gene has CDR1 MNHEY and CDR2 SMNVEV (reference sequence). This CDR3 comprises 17 residues. CDR3 protein: CASSLSVATVRNTEAFF. CDR3 nucleotide sequence: TGTGCCAGCAGTTTATCGGTGGCCACAGTGAGGAACACTGAAGCTTTCTTT.

Note on this clonotype: A much bigger clone sits one base away, suggesting this may be a read error. The CDR3 sequence: CSGGQRVLFSNTEAFF. The CDR3 DNA sequence: TGCAGCGGCGGACAGAGGGTGTTGTTTTCGAACACTGAAGCTTTCTTT. The gene calls are TRBV29-1 and TRBJ1-1; D may be TRBD1 (6 bases). Germline CDR1 SQVTM, CDR2 ANQGSEA. V was trimmed by 7 bases and J by 1 base, leaving 22 bases between them. The CDR3 is 16 amino acids.

This clonotype was recorded at least ten times. V is TRBV28 and J is TRBJ2-3; D is undetermined. This CDR3 is 12 amino acids long. Trimming took 7 bases from V and 6 from J, leaving 11 bases between them. From germline, CDR1 is MDHEN and CDR2 SYDVKM. CDR3 region: CASTVSADTQYF. In DNA form, the CDR3 reads TGTGCCAGCACCGTGTCAGCGGATACGCAGTATTTT.

The gene calls are TRBV6-1 and TRBJ1-5; no reliable D call. V lost 2 bases to trimming and J lost 3 bases, with 14 bases between them. The CDR3 is 16 residues long. The germline gives CDR1 MNHNS, CDR2 SASEGT. In DNA form, the CDR3 reads TGTGCCAGCAGTGAATTACTCGGACGTAACAATCAGCCCCAGCATTTT. Protein sequence: CASSELLGRNNQPQHF.

This clonotype was observed a handful of times. The genes are TRBV29-1 and TRBJ1-5, with a possible D match to TRBD1 (5 bases). Trimming removed 6 bases at V and 1 base at J, with 13 bases between. CDR3 length: 14 residues. CDR1 SQVTM and CDR2 ANQGSEA come from the germline V gene. CDR3 sequence (DNA): TGCAGCGTGGGGGGGGGGGGGAGCAATCAGCCCCAGCATTTT. Translating gives CSVGGGGSNQPQHF.

The V call is TRBV27, the J call TRBJ2-7, with 11 bases that match TRBD1. V was clipped by 5 bases and J by 7 bases; unmatched bases: 22. Germline values: CDR1 MNHEY, CDR2 SMNVEV (reference sequence). The CDR3 is 19 amino acids. This chain's CDR3 is CASSRFGGQGVPGGGEQYF. As DNA, the CDR3 is TGTGCCAGCAGTCGGTTCGGGGGACAGGGGGTCCCCGGGGGTGGAGAGCAGTACTTC.

The chain employs TRBV14 and TRBJ2-7; D gene ambiguous. The germline V gene has CDR1 SGHDN and CDR2 FVKESK. This CDR3 spans 14 amino acids. Trimming left V 2 bases short and J 3 bases short, with 11 bases between. The CDR3 sequence: CASSQQLGFYEQYF. As DNA, the CDR3 is TGTGCCAGCAGCCAACAGTTGGGATTCTACGAGCAGTACTTC.

Comments on this clonotype: Being one base from a much bigger clone, this may be a read error. The V call is TRBV20-1, the J call TRBJ1-2; D possibly corresponds to TRBD1 (5 bases). CDR1 is DFQATT, CDR2 SNEGSKA, per germline (reference sequence). V was cut by 3 bases and J by 9 bases, with 17 bases left in between. This CDR3 has 13 amino acids. CDR3 protein: CSARTASTWSYTF. Here the CDR3 DNA reads TGCAGTGCTAGGACAGCTTCTACGTGGAGCTACACCTTC.

This chain uses TRBV11-1 with TRBJ2-5, with a weak D call TRBD1 (5 bases). The CDR3 has 12 amino acids. V lost 8 bases to trimming and J lost 4 bases, with 11 bases between them. Per germline, CDR1 SGHAT and CDR2 FQDESV (reference sequence). CDR3: CASSRARETQYF. The CDR3 DNA sequence: TGTGCCAGCTCCAGGGCGCGAGAGACCCAGTACTTC.

This clonotype was detected a few times. The rearrangement links TRBV14 to TRBJ2-1, with TRBD2 as a possible D gene (6 bases). CDR1 is SGHDN, CDR2 FVKESK, per germline. The CDR3 totals 15 residues. Between the trimmed V and J ends, which lost 1 base and 6 bases, there was a span of 13 bases. The chain's CDR3 is CASSQGLVILNEQFF. DNA of the CDR3: TGTGCCAGCAGCCAAGGACTAGTAATCCTCAATGAGCAGTTCTTC.

This clonotype appeared a few times. The chain links TRBV30 to TRBJ1-1, with D unresolved. With 0 bases removed from V and 3 bases from J, the gap between germline ends came to 8 bases. From germline, CDR1 is GTSNPN and CDR2 SVGIG (reference sequence). The CDR3 sequence is 13 residues long. CDR3 region: CAWSVRMDTEAFF. CDR3 DNA: TGTGCCTGGAGTGTACGCATGGACACTGAAGCTTTCTTT.

Worth noting for this clonotype: One end of the junction does not line up with germline, which may come from a read error. The chain has TRBV4-1 and TRBJ2-3, with D possibly TRBD1 on 5 matching bases. Germline CDR1 MGHRA, CDR2 YSYEKL. The CDR3 extends over 16 amino acids. The CDR3 is CASSQVLGLGTGTQYF. CDR3 nucleotide sequence: TGCGCCAGCAGCCAAGTCCTCGGGCTGGGCACAGGTACGCAGTATTTT.

The chain carries TRBV28 and TRBJ1-5; D unclear. Between the trimmed V and J ends, which lost 3 bases and 2 bases, there was a span of 8 bases. From germline, CDR1 is MDHEN and CDR2 SYDVKM. The length of the CDR3 is 14 residues. CDR3 sequence: CASSFQLGNQPQHF. CDR3 sequence (DNA): TGTGCCAGCAGTTTTCAGTTGGGCAATCAGCCCCAGCATTTT.

This clonotype was observed at least ten times. The J gene is TRBJ2-7, the V gene TRBV7-9, with D perhaps TRBD1 (5 bases). V dropped 5 bases and J dropped 0 bases, with 14 bases sitting between them. Germline CDR1 SEHNR, CDR2 FQNEAQ (reference sequence). CDR3 length: 15 residues. The CDR3 is CASSPGPQGSYEQYF. DNA for the CDR3: TGTGCCAGCAGCCCAGGACCCCAGGGCTCCTACGAGCAGTACTTC. The whole variable domain, remainder taken from reference TRBV7-9 and TRBJ2-7, is DTGVSQNPRHKITKRGQNVTFRCDPISEHNRLYWYRQTLGQGPEFLTYFQNEAQLEKSRLLSDRFSAERPKGSFSTLEIQRTEQGDSAMYLCASSPGPQGSYEQYFGPGTRLTVT.

Many counts were recorded for this clonotype. V and J are TRBV7-8 and TRBJ2-5, with D tentatively TRBD2 (5 bases). Trimming took off 5 bases at V and 5 bases at J, with 15 bases between the two ends. This CDR3 spans 14 amino acids. Per germline, CDR1 SGHVS and CDR2 FQNEAQ. The CDR3 is CASSTTRFGETQYF. CDR3 in DNA: TGTGCCAGCAGCACAACTAGGTTCGGTGAGACCCAGTACTTC.

V and J are TRBV6-1 and TRBJ2-7; maybe TRBD1 (5 bases). V was clipped by 2 bases and J by 1 base, with 9 bases between them. The CDR3 sequence is 14 residues long. Germline CDR1 MNHNS, CDR2 SASEGT. In DNA form, the CDR3 reads TGTGCCAGCAGTGAATTTGACAGATCCTACGAGCAGTACTTC. Translation: CASSEFDRSYEQYF.

This clonotype was detected ten times or more. The chain couples TRBV7-2 to TRBJ2-5; D is possibly TRBD2 (5 bases). CDR1 and CDR2 (germline): SGHTA, FQGNSA. V dropped 5 bases and J dropped 6 bases, with 13 bases sitting between them. The CDR3 is 13 residues long. The CDR3 DNA is TGTGCCAGCAGCGCACAACTAGGAAAGACCCAGTACTTC. Protein: CASSAQLGKTQYF.

This clonotype was found a few times. This rearrangement joins TRBV6-1 to TRBJ2-3; 8 nucleotides match TRBD2. The CDR3 has 14 residues. J lost 7 bases, V lost 7 bases, and 10 bases had no gene match. Germline CDR1 MNHNS, CDR2 SASEGT. The CDR3: CASTPSGRAHTQYF. In DNA form, the CDR3 reads TGTGCCAGCACTCCTAGCGGGCGGGCGCATACGCAGTATTTT.

This clonotype turned up a few times. The chain recombines TRBV5-1 with TRBJ2-1; 7 positions agree with TRBD1. This CDR3 region has 14 residues. Germline V CDR1 and CDR2: SGHRS, YFSETQ. Trimming cost V 4 bases and J 7 bases; bases outside gene matches: 8. This CDR3 reads CASSRTRQGNEQFF. The CDR3 nucleotides read TGCGCCAGCAGCAGAACCAGACAGGGTAATGAGCAGTTCTTC.

V gene TRBV12-3 or TRBV12-4 combines with J gene TRBJ2-3; D gene ambiguous. The CDR3 spans 12 residues. Trimming took 5 bases from V and 5 from J, leaving 8 bases between them. In DNA form, the CDR3 reads TGTGCCAGCAGTCTGACTGTAGATACGCAGTATTTT. This codes for CASSLTVDTQYF.